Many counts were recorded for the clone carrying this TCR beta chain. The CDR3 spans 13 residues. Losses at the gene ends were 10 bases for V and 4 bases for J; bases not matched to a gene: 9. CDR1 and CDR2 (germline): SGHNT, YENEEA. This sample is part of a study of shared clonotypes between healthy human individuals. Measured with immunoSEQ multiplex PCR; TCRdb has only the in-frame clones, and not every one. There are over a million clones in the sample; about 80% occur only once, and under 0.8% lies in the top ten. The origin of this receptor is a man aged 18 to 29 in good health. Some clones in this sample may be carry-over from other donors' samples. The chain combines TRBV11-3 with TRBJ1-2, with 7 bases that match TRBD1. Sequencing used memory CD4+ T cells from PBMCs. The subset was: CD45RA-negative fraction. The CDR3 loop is CANPDRELYGYTF. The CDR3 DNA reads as TGTGCCAACCCCGACAGGGAGCTCTATGGCTACACCTTC.